Shown below are 32 T cell receptor beta chains from a single sample sequenced in a study of T cell responses to AZD1222 COVID-19 vaccine. The protocol was immunoSEQ multiplex PCR, while the TCRdb copy is restricted to in-frame clones and leaves out a portion. The sample includes some 130,000 clones, approximately 91% of them seen just once. Sequenced here: peripheral blood, sampled 28 days after the second AZD1222 dose. Source of these receptors: an adult who received the AZD1222 COVID-19 vaccine.

The chain has TRBV6-5 and TRBJ2-7; 8 bases agree with TRBD2. The trim removed 2 bases at V and 3 bases at J, leaving 3 bases unmatched. Germline lookup yields CDR1 MNHEY and CDR2 SVGAGI. The length of the CDR3 is 14 residues. The CDR3 bases are TGTGCCAGCAGTTACACCGGGACTAGCTACGAGCAGTACTTC. Amino acid sequence: CASSYTGTSYEQYF.

The J gene is TRBJ2-7, the V gene TRBV28; 9 nucleotides match TRBD1. The CDR3 is 16 residues long. Germline CDR1 MDHEN, CDR2 SYDVKM. The trim removed 5 bases at V and 0 bases at J, leaving 8 bases unmatched. The CDR3 here is CASSPPGTGSSYEQYF. CDR3 sequence (DNA): TGTGCCAGCAGTCCGCCAGGGACAGGGAGCTCCTACGAGCAGTACTTC.

The CDR3 here is CASSVNRGLREKLFF. The CDR3, as DNA: TGTGCCAGCTCAGTGAACAGGGGGTTACGTGAAAAACTGTTTTTT. This chain joins TRBV6-5 and TRBJ1-4; 8 nucleotides match TRBD1. The CDR3 runs to 15 residues. The germline CDR1 and CDR2 sequences are MNHEY and SVGAGI. V shed 8 bases, J shed 7 bases, and the junction held 12 bases outside the gene matches.

The chain uses TRBV6-5 and TRBJ1-6, with a possible D match to TRBD1 (6 bases). This CDR3 comprises 15 residues. The germline CDR1 and CDR2 sequences are MNHEY and SVGAGI. Trimming removed 0 bases from V and 9 bases from J, with 12 bases in between. The CDR3 DNA is TGTGCCAGCAGTTACTCGACTACAGGGAGTTCACCCCTCCACTTT. Translated, it gives CASSYSTTGSSPLHF.

V is TRBV3-1 (or the pseudogene TRBV3-2) and J is TRBJ2-1; D ambiguous. The CDR3 is made up of 12 amino acids. Germline V gives CDR1 LGHDT, CDR2 YNNKEL (reference sequence). With 3 bases removed from V and 10 bases from J, the gap between germline ends came to 10 bases. The CDR3 DNA is TGTGCCAGCAGCCATGTAGGAGAGGAGCAGTTCTTC. Protein: CASSHVGEEQFF.

J is TRBJ2-1 and V is TRBV5-6; no clear D gene. The CDR3 is 16 residues long. Trimming stripped 0 bases from V and 8 bases from J, with 18 bases between. The V gene's germline CDR1 is SGHDT and CDR2 YYEEEE. As DNA, the CDR3 is TGTGCCAGCAGCTTGGCCGGTGGCGCTAGAGTCGATGAGCAGTTCTTC. Amino acids: CASSLAGGARVDEQFF.

This rearrangement joins TRBV6-2 or TRBV6-3 to TRBJ2-1, with 8 positions matching TRBD1. V trimming: 4 bases; J trimming: 6 bases; junction bases outside the gene matches: 11. This CDR3 has 16 amino acids. The germline CDR1 and CDR2 sequences are MNHEY and SVGEGT. The CDR3 nucleotides are TGTGCCAGCAGTTTCCGCAGGGGGCCTCCGGGCAATGAGCAGTTCTTC. This encodes CASSFRRGPPGNEQFF.

The chain carries TRBV19 and TRBJ1-2; no definite D call. Germline loops: CDR1 LNHDA, CDR2 SQIVND (reference sequence). V lost 4 bases and J lost 0, with 21 bases in between. The CDR3 is 18 residues long. CDR3 protein: CASSTYPELKTANYGYTF. CDR3 DNA: TGTGCCAGTAGTACTTACCCCGAATTAAAAACAGCTAACTATGGCTACACCTTC.

This chain uses TRBV6-5 with TRBJ1-3, with TRBD1 as a possible D gene (6 bases). CDR3 length equals 14 residues. Germline CDR1 and CDR2: MNHEY and SVGAGI. The V gene lost 4 bases and the J gene lost 8 bases, with 15 bases spanning the gap. The CDR3 bases are TGTGCCAGCAGTTTAAATCAGGAGGGGGACACCATATATTTT. Residues: CASSLNQEGDTIYF.

The V and J genes are TRBV2 and TRBJ2-5; D is ambiguous. Germline loops: CDR1 SNHLY, CDR2 FYNNEI. CDR3 length: 12 residues. V lost 1 base and J 2 bases, leaving 2 bases between the germline ends. As DNA, the CDR3 is TGTGCCAGCAGTGAAGGTCAAGAGACCCAGTACTTC. Residues: CASSEGQETQYF.

The gene calls are TRBV7-9 and TRBJ2-5, with 7 positions matching TRBD1. The CDR3 runs to 15 residues. CDR1 is SEHNR and CDR2 is FQNEAQ in the germline V gene (reference sequence). J gave up 1 base and V 6 bases, and 8 bases lay outside the gene matches. The CDR3 is CASSSGQVGQETQYF. In DNA form, the CDR3 reads TGTGCCAGCAGTTCCGGACAGGTTGGCCAAGAGACCCAGTACTTC.

The rearrangement links TRBV28 to TRBJ1-1; no reliable D call. Per the germline V gene, CDR1 is MDHEN and CDR2 is SYDVKM. CDR3 length: 12 residues. The V end lost 3 bases, the J end lost 11 bases, and 13 bases lay between the germline ends. The CDR3 protein is CASSFSNLKAFF. DNA of the CDR3: TGTGCCAGCAGTTTTTCGAACTTAAAGGCTTTCTTT.

V gene TRBV7-8 combines with J gene TRBJ2-7; 10 bases match TRBD2. Trimming at V came to 5 bases and at J to 4 bases, leaving 8 bases not matched to a gene. The germline V gene has CDR1 SGHVS and CDR2 FQNEAQ. The CDR3 sequence is 15 residues long. The CDR3 protein is CASSQSSGSQYEQYF. CDR3 DNA sequence: TGTGCCAGCAGCCAGTCTAGCGGGAGTCAGTACGAGCAGTACTTC.

As DNA, the CDR3 is TGTGCCAGCACCCGGCAGACCCTGAGGTACACTGAAGCTTTCTTT. This gives the protein CASTRQTLRYTEAFF. The chain couples TRBV5-4 to TRBJ1-1; D gene unclear. Trimming removed 6 bases at V and 3 bases at J, with 18 bases between. Germline V gene sequence: CDR1 SGHNT, CDR2 YYREEE (reference sequence). The CDR3 is 15 amino acids.

The rearrangement uses TRBV5-1 and TRBJ2-7, with 7 bases identical to TRBD1. Germline-derived CDR1 and CDR2 are SGHRS and YFSETQ. This CDR3 has 14 residues. J lost 1 base, V lost 4 bases, and 5 bases had no gene match. The CDR3 loop reads CASSPPGQSYEQYF. The CDR3, as DNA: TGCGCCAGCAGCCCACCGGGACAGTCCTACGAGCAGTACTTC.

The chain employs TRBV6-5 and TRBJ1-2, with a possible D match to TRBD1 (6 bases). Trimming pared 7 bases from V and 1 base from J, leaving 16 bases between. Germline assignment: CDR1 MNHEY and CDR2 SVGAGI. The CDR3 has 15 amino acids. The CDR3: CASNLLKGGNYGYTF. As DNA, the CDR3 is TGTGCCAGCAATCTCTTAAAGGGGGGTAACTATGGCTACACCTTC.

The rearrangement uses TRBV20-1 and TRBJ2-7; a possible D gene is TRBD2 (5 bases). Trimming removed 5 bases at V and 3 bases at J, with 8 bases between. Germline V lookup: CDR1 DFQATT, CDR2 SNEGSKA (reference sequence). The CDR3 runs 11 residues. This chain's CDR3 is CSAHRDYEQYF. CDR3 DNA: TGCAGTGCTCACCGGGACTACGAGCAGTACTTC.

The chain has TRBV5-1 and TRBJ1-4, with a possible D match to TRBD1 (5 bases). This CDR3 comprises 17 residues. V was trimmed by 3 bases and J by 8 bases, leaving 23 bases between them. CDR1 and CDR2 (germline): SGHRS, YFSETQ. The CDR3 DNA is TGCGCCAGCAGCTCATCCCCCCAGGGCGGGACCAGCGAAAAACTGTTTTTT. This encodes CASSSSPQGGTSEKLFF. Together with reference TRBV5-1 and TRBJ1-4, the CDR3 gives the full variable domain: KAGVTQTPRYLIKTRGQQVTLSCSPISGHRSVSWYQQTPGQGLQFLFEYFSETQRNKGNFPGRFSGRQFSNSRSEMNVSTLELGDSALYLCASSSSPQGGTSEKLFFGSGTQLSVL.

The rearrangement joins TRBV5-5 to TRBJ2-5; D is unresolved. Trimming pared 3 bases from V and 4 bases from J, leaving 10 bases between. Germline V gene lookup returns CDR1 SGHKS and CDR2 YYEKEE (reference sequence). This CDR3 has 13 amino acids. Written as DNA, the CDR3 is TGTGCCAGCAGCTCTCAGGTTGGAGAGACCCAGTACTTC. It specifies CASSSQVGETQYF.

The chain combines TRBV3-1 (or the pseudogene TRBV3-2) with TRBJ2-4, with a weak D call TRBD1 (5 bases). V was pared by 4 bases and J by 7 bases, with 11 bases between. Germline V gives CDR1 LGHDT, CDR2 YNNKEL (reference sequence). The CDR3 loop spans 13 amino acids. The CDR3 spells CASSPAGNNIQYF. The DNA of the CDR3 is TGTGCCAGCAGCCCCGCAGGGAACAACATTCAGTACTTC.

This chain connects TRBV15 to TRBJ2-7, with D possibly being TRBD1 (5 bases). The CDR3 runs to 14 residues. The germline gives CDR1 LNHNV, CDR2 YYDKDF (reference sequence). The V end was cut by 5 bases, the J end by 3 bases, with 14 bases between. CDR3 amino acids: CATSPGRVGYEQYF. The CDR3 nucleotides are TGTGCCACCAGCCCCGGCAGGGTCGGCTACGAGCAGTACTTC.

The chain joins TRBV11-2 to TRBJ2-1, with D maybe TRBD2 (5 bases). V was shortened by 5 bases and J by 4 bases, with 18 bases between the two germline ends. Germline loops: CDR1 SGHAT, CDR2 FQNNGV. The CDR3 is 16 amino acids. As DNA, the CDR3 is TGTGCCAGCAGCACGATTGGCAGCGGTTCGTACAATGAGCAGTTCTTC. Translation: CASSTIGSGSYNEQFF. Combining the CDR3 with reference TRBV11-2 and TRBJ2-1 gives the whole variable domain EAGVAQSPRYKIIEKRQSVAFWCNPISGHATLYWYQQILGQGPKLLIQFQNNGVVDDSQLPKDRFSAERLKGVDSTLKIQPAKLEDSAVYLCASSTIGSGSYNEQFFGPGTRLTVL.

With respect to this clone: An end of the junction does not agree with germline; a read error may underlie this. The chain links TRBV24-1 to TRBJ1-1, with D hard to call. Germline loops: CDR1 KGHDR, CDR2 SFDVKD. The CDR3 has 14 residues. In DNA form, the CDR3 reads TGTGCCACCAGTGATTCTCATTACCGATCCCTACAAGCCTTT. Translation gives CATSDSHYRSLQAF.

V gene TRBV6-1 combines with J gene TRBJ1-2; D is possibly TRBD1 (5 bases). Germline V lookup: CDR1 MNHNS, CDR2 SASEGT. This CDR3 has 13 residues. Trimming took 1 base from V and 8 from J, leaving 11 bases between them. The CDR3 DNA sequence: TGTGCCAGCAGTGAAGACCCAGGGTTAGGCTACACCTTC. Translated: CASSEDPGLGYTF.

The chain's CDR3 is CASSHGLQKLFF. CDR3 nucleotides: TGTGCCAGCAGCCATGGTTTGCAAAAACTGTTTTTT. The chain combines TRBV3-1 (or the pseudogene TRBV3-2) with TRBJ1-4, with D unclear. This CDR3 has 12 residues. Germline V gives CDR1 LGHDT, CDR2 YNNKEL (reference sequence). The V end was cut by 3 bases, the J end by 9 bases, with 8 bases between.

The chain recombines TRBV3-1 (or the pseudogene TRBV3-2) with TRBJ1-1; no clear D. From germline, CDR1 is LGHDT and CDR2 YNNKEL (reference sequence). V lost 0 bases and J 6 bases, leaving 5 bases between the germline ends. This CDR3 spans 12 amino acids. The CDR3 DNA reads as TGTGCCAGCAGCCAAGATCCTGCTGAAGCTTTCTTT. Its protein product is CASSQDPAEAFF.

The chain uses TRBV14 and TRBJ2-5, with TRBD1 matching over 9 bases. From germline, CDR1 is SGHDN and CDR2 FVKESK. V was pared by 3 bases and J by 5 bases, with 4 bases of the junction left unmatched. The CDR3 has 14 amino acids. This chain's CDR3 is CASSHLDRGETQYF. Here the CDR3 DNA reads TGTGCCAGCAGCCACCTCGACAGGGGGGAGACCCAGTACTTC.

V is TRBV19 and J is TRBJ2-7, with 8 bases aligning to TRBD2. This CDR3 contains 18 residues. The J segment lost 3 bases and the V segment lost 9 bases, leaving 22 bases of the junction unmatched. Germline-derived CDR1 and CDR2 are LNHDA and SQIVND (reference sequence). This chain's CDR3 is CARLTRNTSGEANYEQYF. For the CDR3, the DNA is TGTGCCAGATTGACACGAAACACTAGCGGAGAGGCGAACTACGAGCAGTACTTC. The variable domain in full, completed from reference TRBV19 and TRBJ2-7, reads DGGITQSPKYLFRKEGQNVTLSCEQNLNHDAMYWYRQDPGQGLRLIYYSQIVNDFQKGDIAEGYSVSREKKESFPLTVTSAQKNPTAFYLCARLTRNTSGEANYEQYFGPGTRLTVT.

The chain recombines TRBV2 with TRBJ1-6; D may be TRBD1 (5 bases). Deletions cut 3 bases from V and 5 bases from J, with 11 bases between. In germline, CDR1 is SNHLY, CDR2 FYNNEI. The CDR3 is 15 amino acids. The CDR3 DNA reads TGTGCCAGCAGTGAGCAAGACAGCGATAATTCACCCCTCCACTTT. It codes for CASSEQDSDNSPLHF.

The chain combines TRBV28 with TRBJ2-7; 7 nucleotides agree with TRBD1. The CDR3 contains 15 residues. Germline values: CDR1 MDHEN, CDR2 SYDVKM. Germline trimming cut 6 bases from V and 0 bases from J; bases unmatched to any gene: 8. CDR3 coding DNA: TGTGCCAGCAGATTTACAGGGGCAGGCTCCTACGAGCAGTACTTC. It yields the protein CASRFTGAGSYEQYF.

This clone appeared a single time. The CDR3: CASRTGQPYTEAFF. DNA of the CDR3: TGTGCCAGCAGAACGGGACAACCCTACACTGAAGCTTTCTTT. The chain is built from TRBV7-9 and TRBJ1-1; a possible D gene is TRBD1 (6 bases). The CDR3 is made up of 14 amino acids. V was pared by 6 bases and J by 3 bases, with 14 bases between. CDR1 and CDR2 (germline): SEHNR, FQNEAQ (reference sequence).

The V and J genes are TRBV18 and TRBJ1-5; TRBD1 agrees at 7 bases. Unmatched junction bases numbered 8, after V lost 4 bases and J lost 5 bases. Looked up from germline, CDR1 is KGHSH and CDR2 is LQKENI. The CDR3 extends over 15 amino acids. CDR3: CASSRRTGGDQPQHF. The CDR3 region has the DNA TGTGCCAGCTCACGGCGGACAGGAGGCGATCAGCCCCAGCATTTT.